A selection of T cell receptor beta chains follows, all from one sample in a study of blood T cell repertoires in COVID-19. Profiled with immunoSEQ multiplex PCR; TCRdb holds only in-frame clones, not every one. The data contain about 240,000 clones, 75% to 85% of them singletons. The sample taken for sequencing was peripheral blood. The receptors derive from a woman aged 55-75 years with active or convalescent COVID-19. Both conserved end residues are part of each CDR3. The size field is filled for only some rows; it gives once, few, many or a size class.

>.|TRBV4-2|TRBJ2-5
CASSQGVGLRGRQETQYF
>.|TRBV2|TRBJ1-5
CASRPTGPFQPQHF
>.|TRBV18|TRBJ2-1
CASSPRTSGIGVGEQFF
>.|TRBV18|TRBJ1-5
CASSPRTGSNQPQHF
>.|TRBV4-1|TRBJ1-1
CASSTPTGANTEAFF
>.|TRBV5-1|TRBJ2-3
CASSLIGRGADTQYF
>.|TRBV7-3|TRBJ2-1
CASSLGTSDHEQFF
>.|TRBV11-3|TRBJ1-5
CASSHARQGAYQPQHF
>.|TRBV2|TRBJ1-2
CASSLEQGAGYTF
>.|TRBV4-1|TRBJ1-1
CASSHQGRGNTEAFF
>once|TRBV6-5|TRBJ2-6
CASSYVTGANVLTF
>.|TRBV6-1|TRBJ1-3
CASSDPRQSTRVKGGNTIYF
>.|TRBV19|TRBJ2-7
CASSILYSEEQYF
>.|TRBV6-1|TRBJ1-1
CASSEAGHRNFEAFF
>.|TRBV6-2/TRBV6-3|TRBJ1-2
CASSYSGTGRNYGYTF
>.|TRBV5-1|TRBJ1-1
CASSLGQGAMNTEAFF
>few|TRBV12-3/TRBV12-4|TRBJ1-2
CASSQGNYGYTF
>many|TRBV18|TRBJ2-7
CASSPLGVDGYEQYF
>.|TRBV18|TRBJ2-7
CASSLTVYEQYF
>.|TRBV6-4|TRBJ1-5
CASSGDRGTMGYQPQHF
>.|TRBV18|TRBJ1-4
CASSPGTTYEKLFF
>.|TRBV6-5|TRBJ1-1
CASCPGSSNTEAFF
>once|TRBV11-2|TRBJ2-7
CASSLDRHSYEQYF
>.|TRBV18|TRBJ2-7
CASSPGMGHEQYF
>.|TRBV7-2|TRBJ2-7
CASSSLPYEQYF
>.|TRBV5-1|TRBJ1-2
CASSLAPTDYGYTF
>.|TRBV6-6|TRBJ1-2
CASSYSRDRVGYGYTF
>.|TRBV3-1/TRBV3-2|TRBJ2-3
CASSSQRGSTDTQYF
>.|TRBV5-3|TRBJ2-3
CARSDVPGLAGGDTQYF
>.|TRBV3-1/TRBV3-2|TRBJ1-2
CASSQDLQGIGGYTF
>.|TRBV5-6|TRBJ1-2
CASSPGGGGYGYTF
>.|TRBV18|TRBJ2-1
CASSPTTVQGVWNEQFF
>.|TRBV5-1|TRBJ1-1
CASSPGGGGGAFF
>.|TRBV11-2|TRBJ2-6
CASSSRTAGANVLTF
>.|TRBV19|TRBJ2-5
CASSHYRTGFIGETQYF
>.|TRBV6-5|TRBJ1-1
CASSSRDRGPEAFF
>.|TRBV7-2|TRBJ1-3
CASSSSGNSGNTIYF
>once|TRBV18|TRBJ2-7
CASSPPGGGPYEQYF
>.|TRBV7-2|TRBJ2-7
CASSLAPAWGLAGGLGEQYF
>.|TRBV6-2/TRBV6-3|TRBJ2-5
CASSYSTGVQETQYF
>.|TRBV12-3/TRBV12-4|TRBJ1-5
CASSQERDQPQHF
>once|TRBV12-3/TRBV12-4|TRBJ1-1
CASRDPGGGEAFF